A selection of T cell receptor beta chains follows, all from one sample in a study of spatial heterogeneity in lung cancer. From the 5' RACE reads, TCRdb called clonotypes with MiXCR, one entry per CDR3 protein. The sample yields 27,000 or so distinct CDR3 sequences, less than 6.5% seen once. The sample consisted of PBMCs, taken at follow-up. Every receptor here comes from a female donor with early-stage non-small cell lung cancer. Both conserved end residues are trimmed from each CDR3. Each record gives: CDR3 protein, D gene, J gene, V gene. D genes are given only for firm matches.

ASTAATGIGGQPQH NA TRBJ1-5 TRBV12-3/TRBV12-4
SVRGDETGANVLT NA TRBJ2-6 TRBV29-1
ASSFRGNPSNEQY NA TRBJ2-7 TRBV28
ASSPRGGTPTNTGELF NA TRBJ2-2 TRBV5-1
AIRDDRGRNEQF TRBD1 TRBJ2-1 TRBV10-3
ASSPDLRSEQY NA TRBJ2-7 TRBV2
ASSLVSYEQY NA TRBJ2-7 TRBV5-8
ASTPQAQETQY NA TRBJ2-5 TRBV12-3/TRBV12-4
ASSLQRHSGYNEQF NA TRBJ2-1 TRBV5-8
ASSPIAGVKEQY TRBD2 TRBJ2-7 TRBV7-9
ASSRQGAQSTDTQY TRBD1 TRBJ2-3 TRBV19
ASSPGGLLYEQY NA TRBJ2-7 TRBV5-6
ASRDRTTYEQY NA TRBJ2-7 TRBV6-6
ASSQGTLAEQY NA TRBJ2-7 TRBV3-1
ASSQWEGDRTTNEQF TRBD1 TRBJ2-1 TRBV23-1
ASSYSGDRGKADTQY TRBD1 TRBJ2-3 TRBV6-5
ASSQDVGAGNTIY NA TRBJ1-3 TRBV4-2
ASSQGGIAETQY NA TRBJ2-5 TRBV4-3
ASSLGGGSSYNEQF TRBD2 TRBJ2-1 TRBV5-4
SARAQGRVNTGELF TRBD1 TRBJ2-2 TRBV20-1
ASRPPGTGELF NA TRBJ2-2 TRBV5-1
ASTITGGSYEQY NA TRBJ2-7 TRBV11-1
ASSPGLRGYGYT NA TRBJ1-2 TRBV28
ASSYSGTRRVETQY TRBD2 TRBJ2-5 TRBV6-2/TRBV6-3
ASNRGSYNEQF NA TRBJ2-1 TRBV9
ASSLLPQETQY NA TRBJ2-5 TRBV5-1
ASSFEGGTGNGYT TRBD1 TRBJ1-2 TRBV3-1
ASRTSGGYEQY TRBD2 TRBJ2-7 TRBV6-5
ASSSSGLAINEQF TRBD2 TRBJ2-1 TRBV7-8
SASSEQGADTQY TRBD1 TRBJ2-3 TRBV20-1
ASSLADKASGYT NA TRBJ1-2 TRBV7-9
SAWDSSYEQY TRBD1 TRBJ2-7 TRBV20-1
ASSSSGSSYNEQF TRBD2 TRBJ2-1 TRBV28
ASSEEIQSPTGANVLT NA TRBJ2-6 TRBV2
ASSSVRTDYNEQF NA TRBJ2-1 TRBV7-9
ASSQTRYEQY NA TRBJ2-7 TRBV28
ASRPGLAGGVTDTQY TRBD2 TRBJ2-3 TRBV11-1
ASAKPGYEQY NA TRBJ2-7 TRBV7-9
ASSLAKAGTEAF NA TRBJ1-1 TRBV5-1
ASSQLGETQY NA TRBJ2-5 TRBV3-1
ASSLDYGHQETQY NA TRBJ2-5 TRBV5-1
ASSLTPGLAVNEQF TRBD2 TRBJ2-1 TRBV7-3
ASSLGSRGELF NA TRBJ2-2 TRBV28
ATSRPGVREGEQF TRBD2 TRBJ2-1 TRBV15
SARVTGTKSSYEQY NA TRBJ2-7 TRBV20-1
ASSFESTRAMVQY NA TRBJ2-5 TRBV5-5
ASSGRDYGGTDTQY TRBD2 TRBJ2-3 TRBV6-6
ASSQPLAGGLDTQY TRBD2 TRBJ2-3 TRBV3-1
ASSLGQREKLF TRBD1 TRBJ1-4 TRBV12-3/TRBV12-4
ASSLSKVGGAYNEQF NA TRBJ2-1 TRBV11-2
ASSPQTSSYTDTQY TRBD2 TRBJ2-3 TRBV7-2
ASSLVRGSEAF NA TRBJ1-1 TRBV28
SARDVAAYEQY NA TRBJ2-7 TRBV20-1
SASGGDRSYNEQF TRBD2 TRBJ2-1 TRBV20-1
AWSIPSGRASYEQY TRBD2 TRBJ2-7 TRBV30
ASSQDNEEVLAGGYNEQF TRBD2 TRBJ2-1 TRBV4-1
SVYRNTGELF NA TRBJ2-2 TRBV29-1
ASSTPIAASYNEQF NA TRBJ2-1 TRBV28
ASSPREGTDTQY NA TRBJ2-3 TRBV5-4
ASSLPSGTADTQY TRBD2 TRBJ2-3 TRBV7-2